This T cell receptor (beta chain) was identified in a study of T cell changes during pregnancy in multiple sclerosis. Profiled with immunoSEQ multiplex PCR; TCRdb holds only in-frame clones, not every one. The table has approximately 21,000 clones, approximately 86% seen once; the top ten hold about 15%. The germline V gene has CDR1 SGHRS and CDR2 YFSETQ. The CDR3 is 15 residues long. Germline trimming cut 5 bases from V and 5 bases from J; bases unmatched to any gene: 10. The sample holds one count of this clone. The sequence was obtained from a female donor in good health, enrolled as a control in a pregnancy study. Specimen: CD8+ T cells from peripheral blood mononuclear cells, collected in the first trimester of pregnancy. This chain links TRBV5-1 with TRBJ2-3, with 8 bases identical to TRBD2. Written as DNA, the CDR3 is TGCGCCAGCAGGTCGGCGGGAGGTTTAGGAGATACGCAGTATTTT. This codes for CASRSAGGLGDTQYF.